One sample yielded the 20 T cell receptor beta chains listed below, sequenced in a study of graft-versus-host responses after intestinal transplantation (dated by TCRdb to about 2021). The library relied on the immunoSEQ multiplex PCR assay. TCRdb took over this immuneACCESS table, retaining in-frame rearrangements with V and J assigned. Such tables are incomplete; in checked studies, under half of the missing clones stem from an unresolved V gene, and the remainder is unexplained. The sample table shows 15,000 to 20,000 clones, and 88% are seen once. The ten largest clones take up about 6.3% of the sample. The starting material was PBMCs, obtained around 110 days after intestinal transplant. The receptors were sampled from a human patient who received an intestinal transplant, so some T cells may come from the graft donor.

This chain connects TRBV5-6 to TRBJ2-5; D is unresolved. The germline CDR1 and CDR2 sequences are SGHDT and YYEEEE. V was pared by 3 bases and J by 4 bases, with 4 bases between. The CDR3 loop spans 11 amino acids. In DNA, the CDR3 is TGTGCCAGCAGCTGGGGAGAGACCCAGTACTTC. It yields the protein CASSWGETQYF.

The genes are TRBV9 and TRBJ1-2; D remains unclear. The CDR3 runs 11 residues. V lost 3 bases to trimming and J lost 4 bases, with 4 bases between them. Germline CDR1 reads SGDLS; CDR2 reads YYNGEE. DNA for the CDR3: TGTGCCAGCAGCGACGGCTATGGCTACACCTTC. Its protein product is CASSDGYGYTF.

A remark on this clone: A junction end diverges from the germline sequence, so it may reflect a read error. The chain carries TRBV29-1 and TRBJ2-1; unclear D gene. The CDR3 extends over 13 amino acids. Germline V CDR1 and CDR2: SQVTM, ANQGSEA. CDR3 nucleotide sequence: TGCTGCGTAATGAGGCCCAACAACAATGAGCAGTTCTTC. Its protein is CCVMRPNNNEQFF.

The chain links TRBV19 to TRBJ2-2; D possibly corresponds to TRBD1 (5 bases). Trimming removed 6 bases from V and 1 base from J, with 12 bases in between. The germline CDR1 and CDR2 sequences are LNHDA and SQIVND (reference sequence). The CDR3 has 15 amino acids. Here the CDR3 DNA reads TGTGCCAGTAGCCCACTCGACAGGAACACCGGGGAGCTGTTTTTT. It translates to CASSPLDRNTGELFF.

This clone showed up just once. The CDR3 DNA sequence: TGTGCCAGCAGCCTCCCCACAGATACGCAGTATTTT. Translating it yields CASSLPTDTQYF. The J gene is TRBJ2-3, the V gene TRBV7-2; D is unclear. The CDR3 consists of 12 residues. V lost 5 bases to trimming and J lost 2 bases, with 5 bases between them. The V gene's germline CDR1 is SGHTA and CDR2 FQGNSA.

This chain uses TRBV23-1 with TRBJ2-3, with D unclear. TRBV23-1 is labeled an ORF, and its function is uncertain. The CDR3 has 14 residues. Between the trimmed V and J ends, which lost 4 bases and 2 bases, there was a span of 10 bases. CDR3 amino acids: CASSRRRSTDTQYF. The CDR3 bases are TGCGCCAGCAGTCGTCGGAGATCCACAGATACGCAGTATTTT.

The rearrangement joins TRBV7-2 to TRBJ2-2; TRBD1 agrees at 9 bases. The germline V gene encodes CDR1 SGHTA and CDR2 FQGNSA. Unmatched junction bases numbered 5, after V lost 4 bases and J lost 2 bases. The CDR3 has 16 amino acids. The CDR3 DNA is TGTGCCAGCAGCTACGGGACAGGGTATAACACCGGGGAGCTGTTTTTT. It codes for CASSYGTGYNTGELFF.

The chain uses TRBV10-3 and TRBJ1-2; TRBD1 matches at 9 bases. Per germline, CDR1 ENHRY and CDR2 SYGVKD. CDR3 size: 15 residues. V lost 4 bases, J lost 4 bases, and 7 bases stayed unmatched. The CDR3 loop is CAISASGQGPYGYTF. The CDR3 DNA reads as TGTGCCATCAGTGCTTCTGGACAGGGGCCCTATGGCTACACCTTC.

The CDR3 DNA reads TGTGCCAGCAGTTTCAGGTCAGCTAATGAAAAACTGTTTTTT. As protein: CASSFRSANEKLFF. The V and J genes are TRBV6-1 and TRBJ1-4; no reliable D call. CDR1 and CDR2 (germline): MNHNS, SASEGT. Trimming took 5 bases from V and 3 from J, leaving 10 bases between them. There are 14 residues in the CDR3.

The genes are TRBV4-1 and TRBJ1-5, with no clear D. The CDR3 loop spans 15 amino acids. The germline V and J ends were trimmed by 0 bases and 7 bases, with 13 bases remaining between them. Germline CDR1 is MGHRA and CDR2 is YSYEKL. The CDR3 DNA follows: TGCGCCAGCAGCCAAGATGTCGTTGAGGGCCAGCCCCAGCATTTT. Translating gives CASSQDVVEGQPQHF.

Here the CDR3 DNA reads TGTGCCAGCAGTTCACGGAGGGGGAGCTACGAGCAGTACTTC. Translated, it gives CASSSRRGSYEQYF. The rearrangement uses TRBV28 and TRBJ2-7; the D gene could be TRBD1 or TRBD2 (6 bases each). The CDR3 loop spans 14 amino acids. V lost 4 bases to trimming and J lost 3 bases, with 13 bases between them. Germline V gene sequence: CDR1 MDHEN, CDR2 SYDVKM.

J is TRBJ2-1 and V is TRBV11-3; a possible D gene is TRBD1 (6 bases). CDR3 length equals 13 residues. Germline CDR1 SGHNT, CDR2 YENEEA. The V end lost 6 bases, the J end lost 8 bases, and 14 bases lay between the germline ends. The CDR3 protein is CASRYTGSDEQFF. The CDR3 nucleotides are TGTGCCAGCAGGTATACAGGGAGCGATGAGCAGTTCTTC.

This clone showed up just once. The J gene is TRBJ2-1, the V gene TRBV5-1; 10 positions match TRBD2. The CDR3 runs to 17 residues. Germline CDR1 is SGHRS and CDR2 is YFSETQ. After removal of 4 bases from V and 6 bases from J, the junction contained 13 bases not matched to a gene. The CDR3 region is CASSRTSGSPSPNEQFF. In DNA form, the CDR3 reads TGCGCCAGCAGCCGGACTAGCGGCAGCCCGTCCCCCAATGAGCAGTTCTTC.

The rearrangement joins TRBV28 to TRBJ1-2; D unresolved. Trimming stripped 6 bases from V and 4 bases from J, with 12 bases between. CDR3 size: 13 residues. Germline V gene sequence: CDR1 MDHEN, CDR2 SYDVKM. As DNA, the CDR3 is TGTGCCAGCAGATCCGATATCCTCTATGGCTACACCTTC. Translation: CASRSDILYGYTF.

This chain joins TRBV7-3 and TRBJ2-2, with D possibly matching TRBD1 (5 bases). Trimming left V 1 base short and J 5 bases short, with 23 bases between. This CDR3 region has 19 residues. Looked up from germline, CDR1 is SGHTA and CDR2 is FQGTGA. The CDR3 sequence: CASSLIDSRYRADTGELFF. The CDR3 region has the DNA TGTGCCAGCAGCTTAATCGACAGCCGATACCGGGCAGATACCGGGGAGCTGTTTTTT.

This clone has just a few counts. The chain recombines TRBV27 with TRBJ1-2; weak D call: TRBD1 (5 bases). The length of the CDR3 is 16 residues. V was shortened by 0 bases and J by 4 bases, with 15 bases between the two germline ends. The germline V gene has CDR1 MNHEY and CDR2 SMNVEV (reference sequence). The CDR3 nucleotides read TGTGCCAGCAGTTTATCGATCGTGGGGGGATCCTATGGCTACACCTTC. Translation: CASSLSIVGGSYGYTF.

The rearrangement joins TRBV2 to TRBJ1-1, with D tentatively TRBD1 (5 bases). Per germline, CDR1 SNHLY and CDR2 FYNNEI. The V end lost 4 bases, the J end lost 1 base, and 13 bases lay between the germline ends. The CDR3 loop spans 15 amino acids. CDR3 bases: TGTGCCAGCAGTGGGTACTGGGGCCGGAACACTGAAGCTTTCTTT. Translated: CASSGYWGRNTEAFF. Using reference TRBV2 and TRBJ1-1 for the parts outside the CDR3, the full variable domain is EPEVTQTPSHQVTQMGQEVILRCVPISNHLYFYWYRQILGQKVEFLVSFYNNEISEKSEIFDDQFSVERPDGSNFTLKIRSTKLEDSAMYFCASSGYWGRNTEAFFGQGTRLTVV.

The chain links TRBV13 to TRBJ2-4; a weak D match, TRBD1 (7 bases). Between the trimmed V and J ends, which lost 4 bases and 11 bases, there was a span of 24 bases. The CDR3 sequence is 16 residues long. Per the germline V gene, CDR1 is PRHDT and CDR2 is FYEKMQ (reference sequence). The CDR3 loop reads CASSYKGAPGVMVQYF. The CDR3, as DNA: TGTGCCAGCAGCTACAAGGGGGCGCCGGGGGTTATGGTTCAGTACTTC.

The V and J genes are TRBV6-5 and TRBJ2-6, with D unclear. The CDR3 runs to 14 residues. Per germline, CDR1 MNHEY and CDR2 SVGAGI. V lost 6 bases, J lost 0 bases, and 6 bases lay in between. CDR3 protein: CASSESSGANVLTF. The CDR3 nucleotides are TGTGCCAGCAGCGAAAGCTCTGGGGCCAACGTCCTGACTTTC.

The chain carries TRBV5-6 and TRBJ1-1; D is ambiguous. Trimming shortened V by 1 base and J by 3 bases, and 7 bases separated the two germline ends. The CDR3 is made up of 13 amino acids. Germline CDR1 SGHDT, CDR2 YYEEEE. The CDR3 protein is CASSLLRDTEAFF. The CDR3 DNA reads TGTGCCAGCAGCTTGTTGAGAGACACTGAAGCTTTCTTT. Combining the CDR3 with reference TRBV5-6 and TRBJ1-1 gives the whole variable domain DAGVTQSPTHLIKTRGQQVTLRCSPKSGHDTVSWYQQALGQGPQFIFQYYEEEERQRGNFPDRFSGHQFPNYSSELNVNALLLGDSALYLCASSLLRDTEAFFGQGTRLTVV.